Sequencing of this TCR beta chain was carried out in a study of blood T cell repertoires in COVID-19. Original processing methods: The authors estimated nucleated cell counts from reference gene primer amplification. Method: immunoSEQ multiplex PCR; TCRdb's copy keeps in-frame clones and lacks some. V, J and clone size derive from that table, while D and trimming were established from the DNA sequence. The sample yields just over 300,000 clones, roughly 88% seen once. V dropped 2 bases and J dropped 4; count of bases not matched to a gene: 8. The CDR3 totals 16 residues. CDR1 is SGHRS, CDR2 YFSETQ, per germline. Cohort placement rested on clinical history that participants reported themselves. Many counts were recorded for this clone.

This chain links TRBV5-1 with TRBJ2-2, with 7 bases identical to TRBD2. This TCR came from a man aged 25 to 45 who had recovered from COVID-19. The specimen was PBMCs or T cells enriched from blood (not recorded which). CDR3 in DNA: TGCGCCAGCAGCTTAGAAAGCGGGGCCTCCACCGGGGAGCTGTTTTTT. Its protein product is CASSLESGASTGELFF.